The clone carrying this TCR beta chain was seen a handful of times. Its antigen is currently unknown. Treatment of the sample: roughly 10-day PBMC culture with coronavirus spike peptide pools or control peptides (ViraFEST assay). Replacement of half the medium with fresh IL-2 medium took place on days 3 and 7. The Oncomine TCR Beta short-read assay sequenced DNA from cultured CD4+ T cells. TCRdb reprocessed the PCR reads with MiXCR, giving one entry per CDR3 protein. The table shows about 19,000 distinct CDR3 sequences, with about half occurring only once. This entry comes from a study of vaccination and CD4 T cells after COVID-19. Deletions cut 5 bases from V and 2 bases from J, with 6 bases between. Germline V gives CDR1 SNHLY, CDR2 FYNNEI. The CDR3 length is 12 residues.

The sequencing used CD4+ T cells from blood, cultured in vitro, collected before SARS-CoV-2 vaccination. The gene calls are TRBV2 and TRBJ1-1, with unresolved D. The sequence was obtained from a human donor who had recovered from COVID-19. For the CDR3, the DNA is TGTGCCAGCAGTCCCGATAACACTGAAGCTTTCTTT. It encodes CASSPDNTEAFF.